This T cell receptor beta chain appears in the sequencing data of a study of blood T cell repertoires in COVID-19. Sequenced by immunoSEQ multiplex PCR; TCRdb stores in-frame clones only, minus some. Altogether more than 200,000 clones are present, over 70% being singletons, with the ten largest covering roughly 8.8%. In germline, CDR1 is SGHRS, CDR2 YFSETQ. V was trimmed by 4 bases and J by 1 base, leaving 11 bases between them. CDR3 size: 15 residues. The V and J genes are TRBV5-1 and TRBJ2-2; D is ambiguous. Sequenced material: peripheral blood. The TCR was taken from a woman between 45 and 60 years old with acute or convalescent COVID-19. The CDR3 region is CASSPGGRNTGELFF. The CDR3 bases are TGCGCCAGCAGCCCTGGTGGCAGGAACACCGGGGAGCTGTTTTTT.